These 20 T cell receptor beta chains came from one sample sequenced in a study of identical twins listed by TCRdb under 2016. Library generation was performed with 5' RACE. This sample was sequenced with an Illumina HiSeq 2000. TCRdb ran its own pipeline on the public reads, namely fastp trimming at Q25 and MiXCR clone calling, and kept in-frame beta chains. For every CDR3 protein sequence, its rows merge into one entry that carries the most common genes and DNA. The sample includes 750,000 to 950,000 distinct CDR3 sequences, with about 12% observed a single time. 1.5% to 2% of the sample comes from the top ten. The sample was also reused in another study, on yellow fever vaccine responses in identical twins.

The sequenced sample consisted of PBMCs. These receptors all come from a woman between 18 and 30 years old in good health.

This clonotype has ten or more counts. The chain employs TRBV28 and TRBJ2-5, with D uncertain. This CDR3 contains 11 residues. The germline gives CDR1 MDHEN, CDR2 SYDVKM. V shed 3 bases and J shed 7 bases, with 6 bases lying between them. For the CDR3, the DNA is TGTGCCAGCAGTTTCGAGGTGACCCAGTACTTC. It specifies CASSFEVTQYF.

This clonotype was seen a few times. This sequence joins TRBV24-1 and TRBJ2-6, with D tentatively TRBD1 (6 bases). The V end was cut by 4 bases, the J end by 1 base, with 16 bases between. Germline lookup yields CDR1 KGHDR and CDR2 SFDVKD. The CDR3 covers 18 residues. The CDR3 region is CATSEADSPSSGANVLTF. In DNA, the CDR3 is TGTGCCACCAGTGAAGCGGACAGCCCCTCGTCTGGGGCCAACGTCCTGACTTTC.

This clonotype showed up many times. CDR3 bases: TGCAGTGCTAAGTCTCAGGTTGGGGAGCCAACCTACGAGCAGTACGTC. This translates into CSAKSQVGEPTYEQYV. V is TRBV20-1 and J is TRBJ2-7; tentatively, D is TRBD2 (5 bases). Looked up from germline, CDR1 is DFQATT and CDR2 is SNEGSKA (reference sequence). The CDR3 runs to 16 residues. The V end was cut by 4 bases, the J end by 2 bases, with 21 bases between.

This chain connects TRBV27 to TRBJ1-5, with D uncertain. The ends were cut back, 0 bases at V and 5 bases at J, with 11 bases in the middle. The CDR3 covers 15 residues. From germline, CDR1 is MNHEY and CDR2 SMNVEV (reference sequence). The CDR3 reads CASSLSAGNDQPQHF. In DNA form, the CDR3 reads TGTGCCAGCAGTTTATCGGCAGGCAACGATCAGCCCCAGCATTTT.

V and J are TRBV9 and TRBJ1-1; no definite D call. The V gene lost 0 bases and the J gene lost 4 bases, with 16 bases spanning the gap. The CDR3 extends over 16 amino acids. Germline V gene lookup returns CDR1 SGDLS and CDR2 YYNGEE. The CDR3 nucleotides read TGTGCCAGCAGCGTAGTGGCAGTATTTGGTGCCACTGAAGCTTTCTTT. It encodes CASSVVAVFGATEAFF.

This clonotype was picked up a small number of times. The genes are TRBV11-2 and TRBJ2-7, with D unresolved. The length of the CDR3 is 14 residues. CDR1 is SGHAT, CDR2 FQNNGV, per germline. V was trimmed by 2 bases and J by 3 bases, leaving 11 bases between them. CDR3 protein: CASSLSDGLYEQYF. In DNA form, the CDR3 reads TGTGCCAGCAGCTTATCGGACGGCCTCTACGAGCAGTACTTC.

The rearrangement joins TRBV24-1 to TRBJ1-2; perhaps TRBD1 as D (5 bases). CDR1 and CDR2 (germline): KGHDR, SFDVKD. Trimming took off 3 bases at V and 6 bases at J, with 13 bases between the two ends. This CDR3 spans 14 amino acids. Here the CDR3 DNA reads TGTGCCACCAGTGATGGCCGGGGCTGGGATGGCTACACCTTC. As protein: CATSDGRGWDGYTF.

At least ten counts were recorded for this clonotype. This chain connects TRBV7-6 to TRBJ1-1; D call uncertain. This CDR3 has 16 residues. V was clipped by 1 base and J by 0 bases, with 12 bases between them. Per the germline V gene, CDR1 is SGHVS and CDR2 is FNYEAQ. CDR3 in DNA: TGTGCCAGCAGCTTAGGGGTTCCCGCCATGAACACTGAAGCTTTCTTT. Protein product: CASSLGVPAMNTEAFF. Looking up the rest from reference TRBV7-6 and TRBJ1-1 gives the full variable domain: GAGVSQSPRYKVTKRGQDVALRCDPISGHVSLYWYRQALGQGPEFLTYFNYEAQQDKSGLPNDRFSAERPEGSISTLTIQRTEQRDSAMYRCASSLGVPAMNTEAFFGQGTRLTVV.

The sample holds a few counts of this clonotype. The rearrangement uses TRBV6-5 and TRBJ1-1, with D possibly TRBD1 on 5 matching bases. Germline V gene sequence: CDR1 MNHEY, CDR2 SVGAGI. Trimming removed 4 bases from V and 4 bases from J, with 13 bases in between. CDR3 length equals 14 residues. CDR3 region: CASSSSLGGTEAFF. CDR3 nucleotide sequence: TGTGCCAGCAGTTCGTCCTTGGGGGGCACTGAAGCTTTCTTT.

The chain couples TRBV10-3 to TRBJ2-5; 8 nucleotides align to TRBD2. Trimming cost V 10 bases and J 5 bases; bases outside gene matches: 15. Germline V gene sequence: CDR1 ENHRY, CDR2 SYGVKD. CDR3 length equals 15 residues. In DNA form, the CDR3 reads TGTGCCACCCGGGGGAAAAGCGGGAGTTTGGAGACCCAGTACTTC. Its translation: CATRGKSGSLETQYF.

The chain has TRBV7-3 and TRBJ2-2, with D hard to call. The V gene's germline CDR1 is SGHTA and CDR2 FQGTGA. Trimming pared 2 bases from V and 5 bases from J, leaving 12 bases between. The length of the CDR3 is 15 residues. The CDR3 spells CASSLRAGRTGELFF. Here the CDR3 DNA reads TGTGCCAGCAGCTTACGGGCAGGTCGAACCGGGGAGCTGTTTTTT. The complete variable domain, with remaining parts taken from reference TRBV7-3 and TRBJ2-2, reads GAGVSQTPSNKVTEKGKYVELRCDPISGHTALYWYRQSLGQGPEFLIYFQGTGAADDSGLPNDRFFAVRPEGSVSTLKIQRTERGDSAVYLCASSLRAGRTGELFFGEGSRLTVL.

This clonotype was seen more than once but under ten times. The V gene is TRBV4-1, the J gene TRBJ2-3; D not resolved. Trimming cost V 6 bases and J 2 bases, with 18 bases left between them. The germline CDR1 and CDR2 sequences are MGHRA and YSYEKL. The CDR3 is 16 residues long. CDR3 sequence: CASSQTESEVTDTQYF. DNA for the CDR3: TGCGCCAGCAGTCAAACAGAGTCAGAAGTCACAGATACGCAGTATTTT.

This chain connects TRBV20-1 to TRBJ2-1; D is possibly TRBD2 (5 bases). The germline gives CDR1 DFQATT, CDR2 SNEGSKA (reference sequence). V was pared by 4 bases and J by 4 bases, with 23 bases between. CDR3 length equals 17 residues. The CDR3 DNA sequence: TGCAGTGCTATTTTCCAAGGACGCCGGGATTTTTACAATGAGCAGTTCTTC. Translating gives CSAIFQGRRDFYNEQFF.

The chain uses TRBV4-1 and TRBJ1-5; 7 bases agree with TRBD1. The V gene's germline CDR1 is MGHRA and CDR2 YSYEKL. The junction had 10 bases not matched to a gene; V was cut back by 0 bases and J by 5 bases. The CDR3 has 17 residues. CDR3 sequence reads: CASSQEHTTGLHQPQHF. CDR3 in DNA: TGCGCCAGCAGCCAAGAACATACGACAGGGTTACATCAGCCCCAGCATTTT.

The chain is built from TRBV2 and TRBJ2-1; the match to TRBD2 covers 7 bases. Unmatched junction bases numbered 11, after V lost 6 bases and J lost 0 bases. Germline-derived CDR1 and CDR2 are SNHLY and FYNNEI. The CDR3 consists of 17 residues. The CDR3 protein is CASRTPGTTSSYNEQFF. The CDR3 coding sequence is TGTGCCAGCAGGACACCCGGGACTACGAGCTCCTACAATGAGCAGTTCTTC.

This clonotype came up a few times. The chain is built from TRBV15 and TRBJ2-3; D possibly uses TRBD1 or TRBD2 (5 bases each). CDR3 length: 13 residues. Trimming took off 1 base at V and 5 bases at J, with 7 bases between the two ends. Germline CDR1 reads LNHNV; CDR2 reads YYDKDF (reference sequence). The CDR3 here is CATSRARGDTQYF. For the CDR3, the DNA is TGTGCCACCAGCAGAGCGAGGGGAGATACGCAGTATTTT.

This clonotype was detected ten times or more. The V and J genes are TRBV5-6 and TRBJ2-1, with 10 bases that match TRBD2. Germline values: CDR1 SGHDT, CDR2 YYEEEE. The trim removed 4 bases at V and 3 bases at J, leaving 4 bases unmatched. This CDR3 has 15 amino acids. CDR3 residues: CASSRVAGGYNEQFF. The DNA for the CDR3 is TGTGCCAGCAGCCGAGTAGCGGGGGGCTACAATGAGCAGTTCTTC.

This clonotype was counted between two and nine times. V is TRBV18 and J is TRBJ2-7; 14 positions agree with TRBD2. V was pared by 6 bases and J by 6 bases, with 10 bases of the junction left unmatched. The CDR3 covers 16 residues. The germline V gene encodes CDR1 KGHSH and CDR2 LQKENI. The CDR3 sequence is CASSPKGLAGGGEQYV. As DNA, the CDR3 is TGTGCCAGCTCGCCGAAAGGACTAGCGGGGGGCGGCGAGCAGTACGTC.

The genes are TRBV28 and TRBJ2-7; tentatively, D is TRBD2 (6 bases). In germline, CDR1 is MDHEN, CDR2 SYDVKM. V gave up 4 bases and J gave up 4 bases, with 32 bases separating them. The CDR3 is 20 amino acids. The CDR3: CASSSLGTILGTPSRYEQYF. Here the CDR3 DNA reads TGTGCCAGCAGTTCCCTCGGCACCATACTCGGGACTCCTTCGAGGTACGAGCAGTACTTC. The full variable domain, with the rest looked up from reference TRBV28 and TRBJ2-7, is DVKVTQSSRYLVKRTGEKVFLECVQDMDHENMFWYRQDPGLGLRLIYFSYDVKMKEKGDIPEGYSVSREKKERFSLILESASTNQTSMYLCASSSLGTILGTPSRYEQYFGPGTRLTVT.

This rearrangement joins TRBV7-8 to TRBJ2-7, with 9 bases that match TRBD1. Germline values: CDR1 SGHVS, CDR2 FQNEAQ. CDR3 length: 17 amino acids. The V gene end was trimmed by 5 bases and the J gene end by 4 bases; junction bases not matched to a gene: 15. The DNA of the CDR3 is TGTGCCAGCAGCGCCGACGATGGGGACAGGGTGATTTACGAGCAGTACTTC. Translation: CASSADDGDRVIYEQYF.